A single sample is the source of the 17 T cell receptor beta chains below, sequenced in a study of shared clonotypes between healthy human individuals. Only in-frame clones appear in the TCRdb table, and some are missing; sequencing was by immunoSEQ multiplex PCR. The sample lists 400,000 to 600,000 clones; roughly 85% were seen once. The sequenced material came from PBMCs. These receptors all come from a woman in her thirties or forties in good health. Some clones in this sample may be carry-over from other donors' samples.

This clone has a single count. The rearrangement links TRBV6-1 to TRBJ2-5; D possibly corresponds to TRBD1 (6 bases). The J call may be wrong; the DNA end is better matched by TRBJ2-7. The germline V gene encodes CDR1 MNHNS and CDR2 SASEGT. This CDR3 comprises 15 residues. CDR3 region: CASSELTGSSYEQYF. DNA of the CDR3: TGTGCCAGCAGTGAATTGACAGGCAGCTCCTACGAGCAGTACTTC.

The CDR3 sequence is CASSPIARDNSPLHF. The CDR3 bases are TGTGCCAGCAGCCCCATCGCCAGGGATAATTCACCCCTCCACTTT. This chain uses TRBV5-6 with TRBJ1-6; possible D gene TRBD1, 5 bases. Deletions cut 4 bases from V and 5 bases from J, with 13 bases between. Germline CDR1 reads SGHDT; CDR2 reads YYEEEE. This CDR3 has 15 amino acids.

Comment on this clone: This same CDR3 is encoded by further DNA sequences in the sample. The chain joins TRBV7-8 to TRBJ2-7, with a weak D call TRBD2 (5 bases). The CDR3 extends over 15 amino acids. V shed 3 bases and J shed 2 bases, with 14 bases lying between them. Germline values: CDR1 SGHVS, CDR2 FQNEAQ. The CDR3 sequence: CASSFLGAGTYEQYF. The DNA of the CDR3 is TGTGCCAGCAGCTTCCTTGGTGCCGGGACCTACGAGCAGTACTTC.

This chain joins TRBV28 and TRBJ1-3; no clear D gene. CDR1 is MDHEN, CDR2 SYDVKM, per germline. The germline V and J ends were trimmed by 5 bases and 5 bases, with 16 bases remaining between them. The CDR3 loop spans 15 amino acids. The CDR3 DNA sequence: TGTGCCAGCAGTCCTCCGGGATCTAAAAGAAACACCATATATTTT. It yields the protein CASSPPGSKRNTIYF.

The chain has TRBV7-2 and TRBJ2-7, with no clear D. Germline V gives CDR1 SGHTA, CDR2 FQGNSA. The ends were cut back, 6 bases at V and 5 bases at J, with 17 bases in the middle. The CDR3 has 14 residues. The CDR3 loop is CASSPAGRPNEQYF. As DNA, the CDR3 is TGTGCCAGCAGTCCAGCCGGACGGCCAAACGAGCAGTACTTC. Based on the CDR3 plus reference TRBV7-2 and TRBJ2-7, the full variable domain is GAGVSQSPSNKVTEKGKDVELRCDPISGHTALYWYRQSLGQGLEFLIYFQGNSAPDKSGLPSDRFSAERTGGSVSTLTIQRTQQEDSAVYLCASSPAGRPNEQYFGPGTRLTVT.

The chain is built from TRBV7-2 and TRBJ1-6; the match to TRBD1 covers 11 bases. The CDR3 is 17 residues long. V gave up 2 bases and J gave up 9 bases; unmatched junction bases: 9. Germline V gene data show CDR1 as SGHTA and CDR2 as FQGNSA. The CDR3 here is CASSLSGTGGYGSPLHF. The CDR3 DNA is TGTGCCAGCAGCTTAAGTGGGACAGGGGGTTACGGTTCACCCCTCCACTTT.

The rearrangement uses TRBV27 and TRBJ1-4; D not resolved. CDR1 is MNHEY, CDR2 SMNVEV, per germline (reference sequence). V gave up 3 bases and J gave up 5 bases, with 7 bases separating them. This CDR3 comprises 13 residues. This chain's CDR3 is CASSFLRNEKLFF. CDR3 DNA sequence: TGTGCCAGCAGTTTCCTCCGGAATGAAAAACTGTTTTTT.

Comment on this clone: At one end, the junction sequence differs from germline, possibly due to a read error. This sequence joins TRBV4-2 and TRBJ1-2, with unresolved D. The CDR3 extends over 15 amino acids. Germline values: CDR1 LGHNA, CDR2 YNFKEQ. CDR3 DNA sequence: TGTGTCAGCAGCCAAGATCACCAGGATGAATTAGGCTACACCTTC. It encodes CVSSQDHQDELGYTF.

The V and J genes are TRBV11-3 and TRBJ2-3, with 9 bases fitting TRBD1. V lost 5 bases to trimming and J lost 4 bases; unmatched junction nucleotides: 4. Germline CDR1 and CDR2: SGHNT and YENEEA. The CDR3 totals 14 residues. The CDR3 protein is CASSPRTGADTQYF. CDR3 nucleotides: TGTGCCAGCAGCCCACGGACAGGGGCAGATACGCAGTATTTT.

The CDR3 region is CASSSNYEQYF. Written as DNA, the CDR3 is TGTGCCAGCAGTTCCAACTACGAGCAGTACTTC. The chain links TRBV6-5 to TRBJ2-5; D is unclear. The J call is doubtful: the DNA matches TRBJ2-7 better. Germline CDR1 MNHEY, CDR2 SVGAGI. This CDR3 comprises 11 residues.

The chain uses TRBV2 and TRBJ1-3; the match to TRBD1 covers 8 bases. Germline loops: CDR1 SNHLY, CDR2 FYNNEI. The CDR3 totals 14 residues. The V gene end was trimmed by 5 bases and the J gene end by 2 bases; junction bases not matched to a gene: 2. Here the CDR3 reads CASSQDRAGNTIYF. The CDR3 region has the DNA TGTGCCAGCAGTCAGGACAGGGCTGGAAACACCATATATTTT.

The chain combines TRBV5-6 with TRBJ2-3; 9 bases agree with TRBD2. The CDR3 is made up of 17 amino acids. Trimming at V came to 2 bases and at J to 4 bases, leaving 11 bases not matched to a gene. The germline CDR1 and CDR2 sequences are SGHDT and YYEEEE. The CDR3 nucleotides read TGTGCCAGCAGCTTCGTAGGTAGCGGGAGTATCGCAGATACGCAGTATTTT. Translating gives CASSFVGSGSIADTQYF. The variable domain in full, completed from reference TRBV5-6 and TRBJ2-3, reads DAGVTQSPTHLIKTRGQQVTLRCSPKSGHDTVSWYQQALGQGPQFIFQYYEEEERQRGNFPDRFSGHQFPNYSSELNVNALLLGDSALYLCASSFVGSGSIADTQYFGPGTRLTVL.

J is TRBJ2-2 and V is TRBV9, with no clear D. Trimming stripped 1 base from V and 3 bases from J, with 4 bases between. Germline assignment: CDR1 SGDLS and CDR2 YYNGEE. This CDR3 contains 13 residues. The CDR3 sequence is CASSVWDTGELFF. CDR3 sequence (DNA): TGTGCCAGCAGCGTATGGGACACCGGGGAGCTGTTTTTT.

This chain connects TRBV27 to TRBJ2-5; 9 positions match TRBD1. Germline V gene lookup returns CDR1 MNHEY and CDR2 SMNVEV (reference sequence). The CDR3 consists of 13 residues. The junction had 3 bases not matched to a gene; V was cut back by 5 bases and J by 5 bases. The CDR3 sequence is CASSTGGWETQYF. In DNA, the CDR3 is TGTGCCAGCAGTACAGGGGGCTGGGAGACCCAGTACTTC.

This clone was seen a few times. Relative to the germline gene, one junction end is altered; a read error may explain this. The chain joins TRBV5-1 to TRBJ2-7; TRBD1 or TRBD2 may be the D gene (7 bases each). The CDR3 has 14 residues. Germline CDR1 reads SGHRS; CDR2 reads YFSETQ. CDR3 nucleotide sequence: TGCGCCAGCACCTTGTCCCGACAGGGAGGGGAGCAGTACTTC. It codes for CASTLSRQGGEQYF.

This clone was seen a handful of times. The chain couples TRBV9 to TRBJ2-3; 10 bases agree with TRBD2. J gave up 3 bases and V 1 base, and 2 bases lay outside the gene matches. The germline V gene encodes CDR1 SGDLS and CDR2 YYNGEE. CDR3 length equals 15 residues. This CDR3 is CASSVLAGATDTQYF. The CDR3 coding sequence is TGTGCCAGCAGCGTACTAGCGGGAGCAACAGATACGCAGTATTTT.

Points on this clone: A junction boundary mismatches the germline segment, possibly from a read error. This chain links TRBV15 with TRBJ1-4, with D possibly matching TRBD1 (5 bases). The CDR3 is 14 amino acids. Germline CDR1 LNHNV, CDR2 YYDKDF (reference sequence). The CDR3 DNA reads TGTGCCACCAGCACCCGGACAACAAATGAAAAACTGTTTTTT. Its translation is CATSTRTTNEKLFF.